Detailed here is one TCR beta chain. For sequencing, patients were chosen who had shown expansion of CD8+CD57+ cells by flow cytometry. At the time of blood sampling, patients had not yet received any therapy. The template used for profiling TCR beta VDJ and CDR3 was genomic DNA. From the reads, TCRdb called clonotypes with MiXCR, one entry per CDR3 protein. This sample has about 180,000 distinct CDR3 sequences, with less than 60% found just once. This record comes from a study of CD8+CD57+ T cells in acquired aplastic anemia. V gave up 2 bases and J gave up 4 bases, with 10 bases separating them. The CDR3 covers 14 residues. Looked up from germline, CDR1 is SNHLY and CDR2 is FYNNEI.

This receptor was identified in a human donor with aplastic anemia. The sequencing sample was made of sorted CD4+, CD8+, or CD8+CD57+ T cells (not recorded which) from PBMCs. The chain couples TRBV2 to TRBJ2-3, with D uncertain. CDR3 sequence: CASSEPSAPDTQYF. The DNA of the CDR3 is TGTGCCAGCAGTGAACCGTCAGCGCCAGATACGCAGTATTTT.